This T cell receptor (beta chain) was sequenced during a study of cytotoxic CD8 clonotypes in ibrutinib-treated CLL. Study details: 25 or so partial and 2 complete responses; at median 68 months, roughly 15 remitted, 12 progressed. Study-wide results and limits: Baseline values of clonality outstripped age-matched healthy donors and followed circulating CD8+ T-cell counts. Clonality was higher at ibrutinib response and returned toward baseline at progression. The times at which samples were taken varied between sustained-remission and progressing patients.

The CDR3 runs 16 residues. Germline values: CDR1 LNHDA, CDR2 SQIVND (reference sequence). Trimming took 1 base from V and 6 from J, leaving 18 bases between them. Libraries were prepared by immunoSEQ multiplex PCR; TCRdb keeps only in-frame clonotypes and omits some of them. The data show about 50,000 clones, with 50% to 70% seen just once and 20% to 30% held by the top ten. Of note for this clone: Antigen unknown.

The sequence came from a human donor with chronic lymphocytic leukemia. The rearrangement joins TRBV19 to TRBJ1-2, with TRBD1 as a possible D gene (5 bases). The specimen comprised PBMCs, sampled at disease progression, from a patient treated with ibrutinib. CDR3 in amino acids: CASSIALRQGTHGYTF. DNA of the CDR3: TGTGCCAGTAGTATAGCCCTCCGGCAGGGAACACATGGCTACACCTTC.